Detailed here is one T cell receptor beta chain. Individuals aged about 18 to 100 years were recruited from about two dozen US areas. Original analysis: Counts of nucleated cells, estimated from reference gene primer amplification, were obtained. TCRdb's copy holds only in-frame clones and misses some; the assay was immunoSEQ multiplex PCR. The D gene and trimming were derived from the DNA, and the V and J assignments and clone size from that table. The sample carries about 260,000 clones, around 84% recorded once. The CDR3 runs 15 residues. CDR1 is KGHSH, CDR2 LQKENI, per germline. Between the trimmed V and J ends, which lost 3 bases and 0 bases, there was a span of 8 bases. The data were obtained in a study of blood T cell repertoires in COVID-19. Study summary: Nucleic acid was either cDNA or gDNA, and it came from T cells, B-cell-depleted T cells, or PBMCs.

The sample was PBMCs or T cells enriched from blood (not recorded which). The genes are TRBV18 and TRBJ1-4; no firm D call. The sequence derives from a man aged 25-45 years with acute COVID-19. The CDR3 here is CASSPRITTNEKLFF. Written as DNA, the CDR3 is TGTGCCAGCTCACCCAGAATCACAACTAATGAAAAACTGTTTTTT.